A single sample gave rise to the 31 T cell receptor beta chains below, sequenced in a study of T-cell reconstitution after alpha-beta-depleted transplantation in children. Unique molecular identifiers were incorporated during preparation of the TCRbeta library. TCRdb re-analysed the PCR reads in MiXCR, keeping a single row per CDR3 protein. The sample has 200,000 to 250,000 distinct CDR3 sequences, around 7.8% seen once. Material: PBMCs, mostly from graft donor cells, obtained 180 days after TCRalphabeta/CD19-depleted stem cell transplant. The receptors here all came from a male patient under 18 who had a stem cell transplant for acute lymphoblastic leukemia, so the T cells may come from the graft donor.

Details on this clonotype: This could be a read error, since a much larger clone is one nucleotide away. The V and J genes are TRBV10-3 and TRBJ2-3; 12 bases are a match to TRBD2. The CDR3 extends over 16 amino acids. The germline V gene encodes CDR1 ENHRY and CDR2 SYGVKD. The CDR3 nucleotides read TGTGACACCTCAAGGGGGCTAGCGGGAGGGACAGATACGCAGTATTTT. Translated, it gives CDTSRGLAGGTDTQYF.

The rearrangement links TRBV12-3 or TRBV12-4 to TRBJ1-6; no clear D gene. V lost 5 bases and J 4 bases, leaving 12 bases between the germline ends. The CDR3 totals 15 residues. Written as DNA, the CDR3 is TGTGCCAGCAGTCGGCCGGGGAGTTATAATTCACCCCTCCACTTT. This codes for CASSRPGSYNSPLHF.

This clonotype was found many times. J is TRBJ2-7 and V is TRBV6-4; 8 nucleotides agree with TRBD2. CDR3 size: 17 residues. Unmatched junction bases numbered 13, after V lost 0 bases and J lost 6 bases. The V gene's germline CDR1 is MRHNA and CDR2 SNTAGT. The CDR3 nucleotides read TGTGCCAGCAGTGACTCTCTGGGCGGGAGGATTCCCGGCGAGCAGTACTTC. As protein: CASSDSLGGRIPGEQYF.

In its sample, this clonotype was seen many times. The V and J genes are TRBV5-1 and TRBJ2-1; 9 bases agree with TRBD2. V shed 0 bases, J shed 8 bases, and the junction held 6 bases outside the gene matches. Germline assignment: CDR1 SGHRS and CDR2 YFSETQ. The length of the CDR3 is 15 residues. In DNA, the CDR3 is TGCGCCAGCAGCTTGGGCGGCGGGGGGGCGGATGAGCAGTTCTTC. Protein sequence: CASSLGGGGADEQFF.

Many counts were recorded for this clonotype. V and J are TRBV12-3 or TRBV12-4 and TRBJ2-1; weak D call: TRBD1 (6 bases). The CDR3 is 15 residues long. Trimming took off 3 bases at V and 0 bases at J, with 9 bases between the two ends. DNA for the CDR3: TGTGCCAGCAGTTTTGGACAGAGCTCCTACAATGAGCAGTTCTTC. It encodes CASSFGQSSYNEQFF.

This clonotype was found many times. The chain recombines TRBV27 with TRBJ1-1; TRBD1 aligns across 11 bases. The CDR3 spans 15 residues. Germline V gene lookup returns CDR1 MNHEY and CDR2 SMNVEV (reference sequence). The V gene end was trimmed by 5 bases and the J gene end by 6 bases; junction bases not matched to a gene: 8. The CDR3 DNA follows: TGTGCCAGCAGTGACCGGACAGGGGGCAACGCTGAAGCTTTCTTT. It is translated as CASSDRTGGNAEAFF.

The sample holds many counts of this clonotype. The chain joins TRBV24-1 to TRBJ2-7; the match to TRBD1 covers 8 bases. The junction had 10 bases not matched to a gene; V was cut back by 3 bases and J by 7 bases. Germline V gene sequence: CDR1 KGHDR, CDR2 SFDVKD. The CDR3 spans 15 residues. CDR3 DNA: TGTGCCACCAGTGATCGGACAGGGACCCGCGGGGAGCAGTACTTC. Residues: CATSDRTGTRGEQYF.

In this sample, this clonotype turned up a few times. The chain couples TRBV19 to TRBJ2-6; a weak D match, TRBD2 (6 bases). CDR3 size: 20 residues. V was clipped by 7 bases and J by 4 bases, with 29 bases between them. From germline, CDR1 is LNHDA and CDR2 SQIVND (reference sequence). Here the CDR3 reads CASNHGGEVHSFRGANVLTF. CDR3 sequence (DNA): TGTGCCAGTAATCATGGAGGGGAGGTACACTCCTTCCGGGGGGCCAACGTCCTGACTTTC.

The sample holds many counts of this clonotype. The rearrangement uses TRBV6-2 or TRBV6-3 and TRBJ2-7, with D possibly being TRBD1 or TRBD2 (5 bases each). V shed 6 bases and J shed 3 bases, with 21 bases lying between them. CDR1 is MNHEY and CDR2 is SVGEGT in the germline V gene. This CDR3 spans 16 amino acids. The CDR3 bases are TGTGCCAGCAGAAGGGGAGCCTTCATGTTTCTCTACGAGCAGTACTTC. It specifies CASRRGAFMFLYEQYF.

This clonotype was seen ten or more times. The chain uses TRBV3-1 and TRBJ1-1, with 10 bases that match TRBD1. Germline V gene data show CDR1 as LGHDT and CDR2 as YNNKEL (reference sequence). The CDR3 has 15 residues. The V gene end was trimmed by 6 bases and the J gene end by 7 bases; junction bases not matched to a gene: 11. The CDR3 spells CASSPPGQGRGEAFF. CDR3 sequence (DNA): TGTGCCAGCAGTCCGCCGGGACAGGGGAGGGGTGAAGCTTTCTTT.

Details on this clonotype: Since a much larger clone is just one base distant, this may be a read error. This chain uses TRBV18 with TRBJ1-1, with a possible D match to TRBD1 (6 bases). This CDR3 region has 14 residues. Germline CDR1 KGHSH, CDR2 LQKENI. The CDR3 reads CASSPPNRATEPFF. CDR3 DNA: TGTGCCAGCTCACCACCGAACAGGGCCACTGAACCTTTCTTT.

The sample holds many counts of this clonotype. The chain recombines TRBV3-1 with TRBJ2-6; TRBD2 agrees at 9 bases. V dropped 4 bases and J dropped 0; count of bases not matched to a gene: 7. Germline V lookup: CDR1 LGHDT, CDR2 YNNKEL (reference sequence). The CDR3 runs 18 residues. The CDR3 here is CASSRTSAIPSGANVLTF. The CDR3 region has the DNA TGTGCCAGCAGCCGGACTAGCGCAATTCCCTCTGGGGCCAACGTCCTGACTTTC.

There are many counts of this clonotype. V gene TRBV14 combines with J gene TRBJ2-1; D gene unclear. CDR1 SGHDN and CDR2 FVKESK come from the germline V gene. The CDR3 is made up of 14 amino acids. Trimming stripped 1 base from V and 4 bases from J, with 8 bases between. The CDR3 spells CASSQGAFYNEQFF. In DNA, the CDR3 is TGTGCCAGCAGCCAAGGGGCTTTTTACAATGAGCAGTTCTTC.

This clonotype was counted between two and nine times. The chain is built from TRBV19 and TRBJ1-3; unclear D gene. V lost 4 bases, J lost 1 base, and 11 bases lay in between. The CDR3 spans 15 residues. Germline V gene sequence: CDR1 LNHDA, CDR2 SQIVND (reference sequence). The CDR3 DNA follows: TGTGCCAGTAGTACCACACGACGGTCTGGAAACACCATATATTTT. It codes for CASSTTRRSGNTIYF.

The sample holds many counts of this clonotype. This chain links TRBV28 with TRBJ2-1; no reliable D call. Germline assignment: CDR1 MDHEN and CDR2 SYDVKM. This CDR3 spans 11 amino acids. The V gene lost 1 base and the J gene lost 6 bases, with 1 base spanning the gap. The CDR3 is CASSLFNEQFF. The CDR3, as DNA: TGTGCCAGCAGTTTATTCAATGAGCAGTTCTTC.

This clonotype was found a few times. This rearrangement joins TRBV3-1 to TRBJ1-6; D gene uncertain. The V and J ends lost 0 bases and 0 bases respectively, with 6 bases between them. Germline CDR1 LGHDT, CDR2 YNNKEL (reference sequence). There are 16 residues in the CDR3. The CDR3 bases are TGTGCCAGCAGCCAAGACGGGCTCTCCTATAATTCACCCCTCCACTTT. Translating gives CASSQDGLSYNSPLHF.

There are many counts of this clonotype. J is TRBJ2-1 and V is TRBV29-1; no clear D. The CDR3 consists of 14 residues. Germline CDR1 reads SQVTM; CDR2 reads ANQGSEA. V lost 0 bases to trimming and J lost 0 bases, with 6 bases between them. The CDR3 DNA reads as TGCAGCGTTGAAGATGGGTCCTCCTACAATGAGCAGTTCTTC. Translating it yields CSVEDGSSYNEQFF.

This clonotype was observed a handful of times. The J gene is TRBJ2-7, the V gene TRBV28, with D possibly being TRBD2 (6 bases). Trimming took off 1 base at V and 7 bases at J, with 14 bases between the two ends. The CDR3 sequence is 14 residues long. Germline assignment: CDR1 MDHEN and CDR2 SYDVKM. CDR3 region: CASSLFRGSGEQYF. The CDR3 bases are TGTGCCAGCAGTTTATTTCGGGGGTCGGGAGAGCAGTACTTC.

This clonotype was picked up many times. The rearrangement uses TRBV6-5 and TRBJ2-1; D might be TRBD2 (5 bases). The germline V gene encodes CDR1 MNHEY and CDR2 SVGAGI. This CDR3 spans 14 amino acids. Trimming stripped 4 bases from V and 13 bases from J, with 20 bases between. CDR3 coding DNA: TGTGCCAGCAGTTGGACTCCCGGGGAGATGGGACAGTTCTTC. Translated, it gives CASSWTPGEMGQFF.

This clonotype was recorded at least ten times. CDR3 sequence: CASSRDRPLGGNTIYF. CDR3 bases: TGTGCCAGCAGTCGAGACAGACCTCTGGGAGGAAACACCATATATTTT. This rearrangement joins TRBV28 to TRBJ1-3; perhaps TRBD1 as D (5 bases). Germline CDR1 and CDR2: MDHEN and SYDVKM. Trimming pared 5 bases from V and 4 bases from J, leaving 18 bases between. The CDR3 is made up of 16 amino acids.

This clonotype came up many times. This sequence joins TRBV4-3 and TRBJ2-1; 13 bases map to TRBD2. The V segment lost 3 bases and the J segment 5 bases; nucleotides outside the gene matches: 4. CDR1 is LGHNA and CDR2 is YSLEER in the germline V gene. The length of the CDR3 is 16 residues. This CDR3 is CASSHPLAGGHNEQFF. CDR3 coding DNA: TGCGCCAGCAGCCACCCACTAGCGGGGGGGCACAATGAGCAGTTCTTC.

This clonotype has a count of ten or more. The gene calls are TRBV7-9 and TRBJ1-4; 9 bases fit TRBD1. After removal of 5 bases from V and 5 bases from J, the junction contained 6 bases not matched to a gene. The CDR3 is 15 amino acids. The germline gives CDR1 SEHNR, CDR2 FQNEAQ (reference sequence). The CDR3 coding sequence is TGTGCCAGCAGCCAAGGACAGGGGCGGAATGAAAAACTGTTTTTT. Translating it yields CASSQGQGRNEKLFF.

The table lists this clonotype with many counts. This rearrangement joins TRBV6-6 to TRBJ2-5, with D perhaps TRBD1 (5 bases). V lost 6 bases, J lost 5 bases, and 7 bases lay in between. The CDR3 extends over 11 amino acids. The germline CDR1 and CDR2 sequences are MNHNY and SVGAGI (reference sequence). CDR3: CASRHRETQYF. The CDR3 DNA is TGTGCCAGCAGGCACAGGGAGACCCAGTACTTC.

This clonotype was detected ten times or more. The chain's CDR3 is CASSLKPSTGTSVTQYF. The CDR3 nucleotides are TGTGCCAGCTCACTTAAGCCTTCTACAGGGACGAGTGTGACCCAGTACTTC. V and J are TRBV18 and TRBJ2-5; tentative D call: TRBD1 (6 bases). The CDR3 is made up of 17 amino acids. V shed 4 bases and J shed 7 bases, with 25 bases lying between them. The germline V gene encodes CDR1 KGHSH and CDR2 LQKENI.

The V gene is TRBV28, the J gene TRBJ1-5, with 8 bases identical to TRBD1. The V gene end was trimmed by 6 bases and the J gene end by 0 bases; junction bases not matched to a gene: 13. This CDR3 is 18 amino acids long. Germline V gene lookup returns CDR1 MDHEN and CDR2 SYDVKM. The CDR3 region has the DNA TGTGCCAGCAGCGCTGAACAGGGGGGAGTATATAGCAATCAGCCCCAGCATTTT. Its translation: CASSAEQGGVYSNQPQHF.

The sample holds a few counts of this clonotype. The V and J genes are TRBV5-1 and TRBJ2-3, with 9 bases matching TRBD1. J gave up 3 bases and V 2 bases, and 7 bases lay outside the gene matches. CDR1 and CDR2 from the germline V gene are SGHRS and YFSETQ. The CDR3 loop spans 16 amino acids. CDR3 sequence reads: CASSFNHGTGTDTQYF. The CDR3 DNA reads TGCGCCAGCAGCTTCAACCATGGGACAGGGACAGATACGCAGTATTTT.

This clonotype came up many times. At one of its ends the junction is not consistent with the germline gene, which may arise from a read error. J is TRBJ1-2 and V is TRBV7-9; D is perhaps TRBD1 (5 bases). CDR1 SEHNR and CDR2 FQNEAQ come from the germline V gene (reference sequence). The CDR3 has 13 residues. CDR3 in DNA: TGTGCCAGCAGTTTAGCAGGGAACTATGGCTACACCTTC. Encoded protein: CASSLAGNYGYTF.

This clonotype was counted many times. V is TRBV5-4 and J is TRBJ1-6; 9 nucleotides line up with TRBD1. V was clipped by 3 bases and J by 6 bases; unmatched bases: 10. Germline lookup yields CDR1 SGHNT and CDR2 YYREEE (reference sequence). The CDR3 contains 17 residues. The CDR3 DNA sequence: TGTGCCAGCAGCTCCCTTCCGGGACAGGGTGGTAATTCACCCCTCCACTTT. Translating gives CASSSLPGQGGNSPLHF.

This clonotype was found many times. V gene TRBV20-1 combines with J gene TRBJ2-2, with D possibly matching TRBD2 (5 bases). The CDR3 sequence is 13 residues long. V was clipped by 5 bases and J by 6 bases, with 13 bases between them. The germline V gene has CDR1 DFQATT and CDR2 SNEGSKA (reference sequence). CDR3 sequence (DNA): TGCAGTGCTCCCGGACTCTGGCCCGGGGAGCTGTTTTTT. Translated: CSAPGLWPGELFF.

This clonotype was seen many times. The chain joins TRBV18 to TRBJ2-2; TRBD1 matches at 9 bases. V was clipped by 2 bases and J by 5 bases; unmatched bases: 6. Germline V gene sequence: CDR1 KGHSH, CDR2 LQKENI. CDR3 size: 16 residues. Here the CDR3 reads CASSPGTDRGTGELFF. CDR3 DNA sequence: TGTGCCAGCTCACCAGGAACAGACAGGGGGACCGGGGAGCTGTTTTTT.

This clonotype has ten or more counts. V gene TRBV20-1 combines with J gene TRBJ1-3, with 9 bases matching TRBD1. Per the germline V gene, CDR1 is DFQATT and CDR2 is SNEGSKA (reference sequence). The CDR3 runs to 16 residues. V trimming: 0 bases; J trimming: 2 bases; junction bases outside the gene matches: 5. The CDR3 spells CSARERGTGTGNTIYF. CDR3 sequence (DNA): TGCAGTGCTAGAGAGAGAGGGACAGGGACTGGAAACACCATATATTTT.